This is a list of T cell receptor beta chains from one sample in a study of T cell repertoires in cytomegalovirus infection. Each CDR3 protein gets one entry after TCRdb re-called the reads with MiXCR. The sample has 700,000 to 950,000 distinct CDR3 sequences; about 30% are singletons. Antigens for these TCRs are unknown. This sample comprised cultured CD8+ T cells from PBMCs, obtained from culture after CMV antigen stimulation. The source is a human donor in good health (CMV status not recorded). Some clones in this sample may be carry-over from other donors' samples. The CDR3 runs from the conserved cysteine through the conserved F or W. The order of the fields is J gene, D gene, V gene, clone size, CDR3 DNA, CDR3 protein. A D gene is named only where the DNA matches it firmly. Where a row states a size, it is once, few, many or the class of an expanded clone; other rows omit it.

>TRBJ2-2|.|TRBV6-5|.
TGTGCCAGCAGTTACCTGAGCGGCACCGGGGAGCTGTTTTTT
CASSYLSGTGELFF
>TRBJ2-3|TRBD2|TRBV20-1|.
TGCAGTGCCACGACTAGCGGGGGGCATAGCACAGATACGCAGTATTTT
CSATTSGGHSTDTQYF
>TRBJ1-2|TRBD1|TRBV20-1|.
TGCAGTGCTAGAGATCCACGGGACAGGGCCGGCTACACCTTC
CSARDPRDRAGYTF
>TRBJ2-3|.|TRBV9|.
TGTGCCAGCAGCGTAGTCGATACGCAGTATTTT
CASSVVDTQYF
>TRBJ1-5|TRBD1|TRBV12-3/TRBV12-4|.
TGTGCCAGCACCACAACGGGGACAGGGGATCAGCCCCAGCATTTT
CASTTTGTGDQPQHF
>TRBJ2-1|.|TRBV27|.
TGTGCCAGCAGTAAACACACCAGCAATGAGCAGTTCTTC
CASSKHTSNEQFF
>TRBJ1-4|.|TRBV7-9|.
TGTGCCAGCAGTCACCGGGACATAGGCCCAGGAAAACTGTTTTTT
CASSHRDIGPGKLFF
>TRBJ2-4|TRBD1|TRBV7-2|many
TGTGCCAGCAGCTCTTGGACAGGGGGGATAGAAAACATTCAGTACTTC
CASSSWTGGIENIQYF
>TRBJ2-2|TRBD2|TRBV12-3/TRBV12-4|.
TGTGCCAGCAGACCACTGACCGGGGGGAAGGACACCGGGGAGCTGTTTTTT
CASRPLTGGKDTGELFF
>TRBJ2-3|.|TRBV4-1|.
TGCGCCAGCAGCCAAGAAAAAACAGATACGCAGTATTTT
CASSQEKTDTQYF
>TRBJ2-7|.|TRBV6-6|few
TGTGCCAGCATTGGCCCGACTAGATACGAGCAGTACTTC
CASIGPTRYEQYF
>TRBJ2-3|TRBD2|TRBV9|.
TGTGCCAGCAGCGTAGAGGCGGGGGGAGCAGATACGCAGTATTTT
CASSVEAGGADTQYF
>TRBJ2-5|TRBD1|TRBV7-6|few
TGTGCCAGCAGCCCAGAGTTGGGACAGAGTCCCACTGAGACCCAGTACTTC
CASSPELGQSPTETQYF
>TRBJ1-5|.|TRBV25-1|.
TGTGCCAGCAGTGAATTCGAAAATCAGCCCCAGCATTTT
CASSEFENQPQHF
>TRBJ2-1|TRBD1|TRBV19|few
TGTGCCAGTAGTTCCGGGACAGGTCTCTACAATGAGCAGTTCTTC
CASSSGTGLYNEQFF
>TRBJ2-3|TRBD1|TRBV27|.
TGTGCCAGCAGTTTAATGGGGACAGGGGTGCCAAGCGGGGGCCTCCCTCAACTTGATACGCAGTATTTT
CASSLMGTGVPSGGLPQLDTQYF
>TRBJ1-1|.|TRBV7-2|once
TGTGTCAGCTTTAGGGGGTCTGAAGCTTTCTTT
CVSFRGSEAFF
>TRBJ1-2|TRBD1|TRBV2|.
TGTGCCAGCATTGACAGGGGGTACCAATTTAACTATGGCTACACCTTC
CASIDRGYQFNYGYTF
>TRBJ1-5|.|TRBV4-1|.
TGCGCCAGCAGCCAAGACGTAGTTCAGCCCCAGCATTTT
CASSQDVVQPQHF
>TRBJ2-7|.|TRBV20-1|.
TGCAGTGCTATCAGCTCCCAGGGGCAGTACTTC
CSAISSQGQYF
>TRBJ2-7|TRBD1|TRBV6-2/TRBV6-3|.
TGTGCCAGCAGTTTGGGGATGCAGGGGGCCGAGCAGTACTTC
CASSLGMQGAEQYF
>TRBJ2-2|TRBD2|TRBV7-9|.
TGTGCCAGCAGCTTAGTAACTAGCGGGGGGCCTCTTCCGAACACCGGGGAGCTGTTTTTT
CASSLVTSGGPLPNTGELFF
>TRBJ2-5|.|TRBV2|.
TGTGCCAGCAGAGGGGACAAGGGGACCCAGTACTTC
CASRGDKGTQYF
>TRBJ2-7|TRBD1|TRBV7-9|.
TGTGCCAGCAGCCCCGGGACAGGGTACTCCGAGCAGTACTTC
CASSPGTGYSEQYF
>TRBJ1-1|.|TRBV7-9|many
TGTGCCAGCAGCGTCCTTCGGGGGATGAACACTGAAGCTTTCTTT
CASSVLRGMNTEAFF
>TRBJ2-7|.|TRBV4-2|.
TGTGCCAGCAGCCAATCTGAGAACCTGTCTGACGAGCAGTACTTC
CASSQSENLSDEQYF
>TRBJ2-1|TRBD1|TRBV27|.
TGTGCCAGCAGTCTGTGGACAGGGGTAGGTGGTGAGCAGTTCTTC
CASSLWTGVGGEQFF
>TRBJ1-2|TRBD1|TRBV7-2|few
TGTGCCAGCAGCTTAGAATCCGGGACAGGGGTTGGCTACACCTTC
CASSLESGTGVGYTF
>TRBJ2-2|TRBD2|TRBV7-6|few
TGTGCCAGCAGCCCACGGCAGAGAGCGGGGTTTGGCACCGGGGAGCTGTTTTTT
CASSPRQRAGFGTGELFF
>TRBJ2-5|.|TRBV12-3/TRBV12-4|few
TGTGCCAGCAGCGATGGATGGGAGACCCAGTACTTC
CASSDGWETQYF
>TRBJ1-2|.|TRBV7-6|.
TGTGCCAGCAGCTCTTTACAGGATGGCTACACCTTC
CASSSLQDGYTF
>TRBJ1-5|TRBD1|TRBV9|few
TGTGCCAGCAGCAGAAACCGGGACAGGGCCGACAATCAGCCCCAGCATTTT
CASSRNRDRADNQPQHF
>TRBJ2-2|.|TRBV4-2|many
TGTGCCAGCAGCCAGGGGGACTGGCAAAAGAACACCGGGGAGCTGTTTTTT
CASSQGDWQKNTGELFF
>TRBJ2-1|TRBD2|TRBV6-1|few
TGTGCCAGCACCCTCACCGGACTAGCGGACAATGAGCAGTTCTTC
CASTLTGLADNEQFF
>TRBJ1-2|TRBD1|TRBV7-9|few
TGTGCCAGCAAGTCGACGATAAAACAGGGGGCTCACGGCTACACCTTC
CASKSTIKQGAHGYTF
>TRBJ2-3|TRBD2|TRBV14|.
TGTGCCCGCAGCCAGGAATGGGGGACTAGCTCACTCACAGATACGCAGTATTTT
CARSQEWGTSSLTDTQYF
>TRBJ2-1|TRBD1|TRBV5-5|.
TGTGCCAGCAGCTTGCAACCGGGACAGGGGTTTAAGAATGAGCAGTTCTTC
CASSLQPGQGFKNEQFF
>TRBJ1-1|TRBD1|TRBV7-9|many
TGTGCCAGCCCTAGGGGGCCCCCAGGGGACAACACTGAAGCTTTCTTT
CASPRGPPGDNTEAFF
>TRBJ2-7|.|TRBV29-1|few
TGCAGCGTCCCTTCGCAGGAGTCCTACGAGCAGTACTTC
CSVPSQESYEQYF
>TRBJ1-1|.|TRBV12-3/TRBV12-4|.
TGTGCCAGCAGTGGGGGGCCGAGGACTGAAGCTTTCTTT
CASSGGPRTEAFF
>TRBJ2-3|.|TRBV20-1|.
TGCAGTGCGGGCGTGGCAGGCTACACAGATACGCAGTATTTT
CSAGVAGYTDTQYF
>TRBJ2-1|.|TRBV12-3/TRBV12-4|.
TGTGCCAGCAGTAAGCAGAGAGGGGAGAATGAGCAGTTCTTC
CASSKQRGENEQFF
>TRBJ1-4|.|TRBV7-2|.
TGTGCCAGCAGCGCCGGGGCCCTGTTTGGGCTGTTTTTT
CASSAGALFGLFF
>TRBJ1-5|.|TRBV27|few
TGTGCCAGCAGTTATTCGGGGGGCTTGGGTCAGCCCCAGCATTTT
CASSYSGGLGQPQHF
>TRBJ2-1|.|TRBV5-1|few
TGCGCCAGCAGCTTGGTTGTAGACAATGAGCAGTTCTTC
CASSLVVDNEQFF